The 29 T cell receptor beta chains below all came from one sample that was sequenced in a study of control samples from healthy donors and cancer patients. Sequencing used immunoSEQ multiplex PCR; TCRdb keeps in-frame clones, though not all of them. The table lists 75,000 to 80,000 clones, roughly 90% of them singletons. The specimen was PBMCs. These receptors all stem from a woman aged 45-60 years with colorectal cancer.

This sequence joins TRBV6-2 or TRBV6-3 and TRBJ1-5; 9 bases are a match to TRBD1. The CDR3 extends over 14 amino acids. Trimming took 4 bases from V and 7 from J; bases not matched to a gene: 5. CDR1 MNHEY and CDR2 SVGEGT come from the germline V gene. The CDR3 nucleotides read TGTGCCAGCAGTTTCTCGGACAGGGGACAGCCCCAGCATTTT. It codes for CASSFSDRGQPQHF.

This rearrangement joins TRBV7-8 to TRBJ2-7, with 9 bases identical to TRBD1. The CDR3 contains 16 residues. V lost 0 bases to trimming and J lost 2 bases; unmatched junction nucleotides: 5. CDR1 and CDR2 from the germline V gene are SGHVS and FQNEAQ. The CDR3 sequence is CASSLAAGTGTYEQYV. The CDR3 bases are TGTGCCAGCAGCTTAGCGGCGGGGACAGGGACCTACGAGCAGTACGTC.

A word on this clone: Other nucleotide sequences from this sample produce the same CDR3. The V call is TRBV2, the J call TRBJ1-1; no firm D call. Germline-derived CDR1 and CDR2 are SNHLY and FYNNEI. Deletions cut 2 bases from V and 1 base from J, with 5 bases between. The CDR3 loop spans 13 amino acids. This chain's CDR3 is CASSEQANTEAFF. CDR3 bases: TGTGCCAGCAGTGAACAGGCGAACACTGAAGCTTTCTTT.

V gene TRBV18 combines with J gene TRBJ2-1; 7 bases agree with TRBD1. CDR1 is KGHSH and CDR2 is LQKENI in the germline V gene. This CDR3 contains 15 residues. V lost 2 bases, J lost 5 bases, and 6 bases stayed unmatched. CDR3 sequence: CASSPNTGDDNEQFF. The CDR3, as DNA: TGTGCCAGCTCACCAAATACAGGGGATGACAATGAGCAGTTCTTC.

This sequence joins TRBV21-1 and TRBJ1-5. TRBV21-1 is listed as a pseudogene. The CDR3 sequence is 17 residues long. This chain's CDR3 is CASSKEGGRGKLKPQHF. For the CDR3, the DNA is TGTGCCAGCAGCAAAGAGGGGGGCAGGGGCAAACTAAAGCCCCAGCATTTT.

The table lists this clone with a count of one. This rearrangement joins TRBV6-5 to TRBJ1-1; a weak D match, TRBD1 (5 bases). Looked up from germline, CDR1 is MNHEY and CDR2 is SVGAGI. V was cut by 3 bases and J by 7 bases, with 12 bases left in between. CDR3 length equals 13 residues. This chain's CDR3 is CASSYGGRGEAFF. DNA of the CDR3: TGTGCCAGCAGTTATGGGGGGAGAGGTGAAGCTTTCTTT.

The chain links TRBV5-1 to TRBJ1-2; D not certain. This CDR3 contains 13 residues. Trimming stripped 4 bases from V and 2 bases from J, with 9 bases between. The germline CDR1 and CDR2 sequences are SGHRS and YFSETQ. CDR3 in amino acids: CASSVQQNYGYTF. The CDR3 coding sequence is TGCGCCAGCAGCGTACAGCAAAACTATGGCTACACCTTC. Supplemented by reference TRBV5-1 and TRBJ1-2, the full variable domain reads KAGVTQTPRYLIKTRGQQVTLSCSPISGHRSVSWYQQTPGQGLQFLFEYFSETQRNKGNFPGRFSGRQFSNSRSEMNVSTLELGDSALYLCASSVQQNYGYTFGSGTRLTVV.

The chain links TRBV21-1 to TRBJ2-7. TRBV21-1 is listed as a pseudogene. CDR3 size: 11 residues. The CDR3 sequence: CASSNCHEQYV. The CDR3 coding sequence is TGTGCCAGCAGCAACTGCCACGAGCAGTACGTC.

The V gene is TRBV13, the J gene TRBJ2-7, with TRBD1 as a possible D gene (6 bases). CDR3 length: 14 residues. The germline V and J ends were trimmed by 4 bases and 7 bases, with 17 bases remaining between them. Germline V lookup: CDR1 PRHDT, CDR2 FYEKMQ (reference sequence). This CDR3 reads CASSYQQGFGEQYV. For the CDR3, the DNA is TGTGCCAGCAGCTACCAACAGGGATTCGGGGAGCAGTACGTC.

For this clone: One end of the junction does not line up with germline, which may come from a read error. This rearrangement joins TRBV6-5 to TRBJ2-1; D is possibly TRBD1 (6 bases). Germline V gene lookup returns CDR1 MNHEY and CDR2 SVGAGI. CDR3 length: 15 amino acids. CDR3 sequence: CAGSYSTGRVFEQFF. The CDR3, as DNA: TGTGCCGGCAGTTACTCTACAGGGCGGGTTTTTGAGCAGTTCTTC.

J is TRBJ2-1 and V is TRBV19, with 8 positions matching TRBD1. The V and J ends lost 7 bases and 5 bases, in that order; junction bases with no gene match: 7. This CDR3 region has 14 residues. Germline V gene sequence: CDR1 LNHDA, CDR2 SQIVND (reference sequence). The CDR3 reads CASMPTGDHNEQFF. CDR3 DNA sequence: TGTGCCAGTATGCCGACAGGGGACCACAATGAGCAGTTCTTC.

The rearrangement joins TRBV3-1 (or the pseudogene TRBV3-2) to TRBJ2-3; 7 bases fit TRBD2. Germline V lookup: CDR1 LGHDT, CDR2 YNNKEL (reference sequence). Losses at the gene ends were 3 bases for V and 2 bases for J; bases not matched to a gene: 5. There are 15 residues in the CDR3. CDR3 DNA sequence: TGTGCCAGCAGCCAGTCGGGACTACTCACAGATACGCAGTATTTT. Translating it yields CASSQSGLLTDTQYF.

The rearrangement joins TRBV2 to TRBJ1-5, with D hard to call. The CDR3 has 13 residues. Between the trimmed V and J ends, which lost 4 bases and 6 bases, there was a span of 10 bases. Germline CDR1 is SNHLY and CDR2 is FYNNEI. The CDR3 DNA reads as TGTGCCAGCAGTGTATTCAGGTTTCAGCCCCAGCATTTT. This codes for CASSVFRFQPQHF.

The chain is built from TRBV4-3 and TRBJ1-4, with D perhaps TRBD1 (6 bases). Germline V gene sequence: CDR1 LGHNA, CDR2 YSLEER. V was cut by 0 bases and J by 5 bases, with 13 bases left in between. This CDR3 region has 16 residues. The CDR3 DNA reads as TGCGCCAGCAGCCAAGATCTGGGGGCCCTGAATGAAAAACTGTTTTTT. Its protein product is CASSQDLGALNEKLFF.

The rearrangement uses TRBV15 and TRBJ1-3, with TRBD1 as a possible D gene (5 bases). V dropped 0 bases and J dropped 0 bases, with 9 bases sitting between them. CDR1 is LNHNV and CDR2 is YYDKDF in the germline V gene (reference sequence). CDR3 length: 16 residues. The CDR3 coding sequence is TGTGCCACCAGCAGAGACGGGACCAACTCTGGAAACACCATATATTTT. This translates into CATSRDGTNSGNTIYF. Filled out from reference TRBV15 and TRBJ1-3, the complete variable domain reads DAMVIQNPRYQVTQFGKPVTLSCSQTLNHNVMYWYQQKSSQAPKLLFHYYDKDFNNEADTPDNFQSRRPNTSFCFLDIRSPGLGDTAMYLCATSRDGTNSGNTIYFGEGSWLTVV.

Only one count was recorded for this clone. The chain links TRBV7-2 to TRBJ2-1, with D possibly matching TRBD1 (5 bases). V lost 3 bases and J 0 bases, leaving 18 bases between the germline ends. Germline V gives CDR1 SGHTA, CDR2 FQGNSA. There are 18 residues in the CDR3. Written as DNA, the CDR3 is TGTGCCAGCAGCTTTCCATCCCAGGGTGTTAGCTCCTACAATGAGCAGTTCTTC. This gives the protein CASSFPSQGVSSYNEQFF. Looking up the rest from reference TRBV7-2 and TRBJ2-1 gives the full variable domain: GAGVSQSPSNKVTEKGKDVELRCDPISGHTALYWYRQSLGQGLEFLIYFQGNSAPDKSGLPSDRFSAERTGGSVSTLTIQRTQQEDSAVYLCASSFPSQGVSSYNEQFFGPGTRLTVL.

The chain joins TRBV4-2 to TRBJ2-1, with 7 bases lining up with TRBD2. The CDR3 is 15 residues long. The V segment lost 2 bases and the J segment 0 bases; nucleotides outside the gene matches: 1. Germline lookup yields CDR1 LGHNA and CDR2 YNFKEQ. This CDR3 reads CASSQKRDSYNEQFF. CDR3 sequence (DNA): TGTGCCAGCAGCCAAAAGCGGGACTCCTACAATGAGCAGTTCTTC.

V and J are TRBV24-1 and TRBJ2-1; 8 bases are shared with TRBD1. The CDR3 is 16 amino acids. The ends lost 4 bases at V and 3 bases at J; junction bases unmatched: 7. From germline, CDR1 is KGHDR and CDR2 SFDVKD. CDR3 nucleotide sequence: TGTGCCACCAGTGACTCCGGGACAGGCCACTACAATGAGCAGTTCTTC. Amino acid sequence: CATSDSGTGHYNEQFF.

This clone was seen a single time. The CDR3 spells CASSSPRTSGTNEQFF. In nucleotides, the CDR3 is TGTGCCAGCAGTTCACCCCGGACTAGCGGTACCAATGAGCAGTTCTTC. J is TRBJ2-1 and V is TRBV6-2 or TRBV6-3; 10 bases match TRBD2. In germline, CDR1 is MNHEY, CDR2 SVGEGT. V trimming: 4 bases; J trimming: 6 bases; junction bases outside the gene matches: 9. This CDR3 spans 16 amino acids.

The V gene is TRBV3-1 (or the pseudogene TRBV3-2), the J gene TRBJ1-1; D possibly corresponds to TRBD1 (6 bases). Germline-derived CDR1 and CDR2 are LGHDT and YNNKEL (reference sequence). The CDR3 has 14 amino acids. Trimming pared 6 bases from V and 3 bases from J, leaving 14 bases between. The CDR3 coding sequence is TGTGCCAGCAGACACAGGGTCGAGGACACTGAAGCTTTCTTT. Amino acids: CASRHRVEDTEAFF.

The V gene is TRBV27, the J gene TRBJ1-5; no clear D. V was pared by 4 bases and J by 7 bases, with 11 bases between. The CDR3 length is 13 residues. Germline loops: CDR1 MNHEY, CDR2 SMNVEV (reference sequence). CDR3 protein: CASSSNSLQPQHF. CDR3 coding DNA: TGTGCCAGCAGTTCTAATTCCCTACAGCCCCAGCATTTT.

This sequence joins TRBV4-3 and TRBJ2-6; D gene unclear. Germline V CDR1 and CDR2: LGHNA, YSLEER. V was cut by 7 bases and J by 4 bases, with 14 bases left in between. The CDR3 is made up of 15 amino acids. The CDR3 loop is CASTMWIGGANVLTF. As DNA, the CDR3 is TGCGCCAGCACTATGTGGATCGGGGGGGCCAACGTCCTGACTTTC.

The V gene is TRBV3-1 (or the pseudogene TRBV3-2), the J gene TRBJ1-6; D unresolved. The CDR3 is made up of 13 amino acids. CDR1 is LGHDT and CDR2 is YNNKEL in the germline V gene (reference sequence). Trimming pared 3 bases from V and 7 bases from J, leaving 7 bases between. The CDR3 DNA follows: TGTGCCAGCAGCCAGGAAGGGAATTCACCCCTCCACTTT. As protein: CASSQEGNSPLHF.

The gene calls are TRBV7-9 and TRBJ1-1; 8 bases are a match to TRBD1. The germline CDR1 and CDR2 sequences are SEHNR and FQNEAQ (reference sequence). The CDR3 runs 12 residues. The V and J ends lost 6 bases and 8 bases, in that order; junction bases with no gene match: 5. CDR3 bases: TGTGCCAGCAGAGACAACAGGGGGGAAGCTTTCTTT. Translated, it gives CASRDNRGEAFF. The whole variable domain, filled in from reference TRBV7-9 and TRBJ1-1, reads DTGVSQNPRHKITKRGQNVTFRCDPISEHNRLYWYRQTLGQGPEFLTYFQNEAQLEKSRLLSDRFSAERPKGSFSTLEIQRTEQGDSAMYLCASRDNRGEAFFGQGTRLTVV.

The chain links TRBV4-3 to TRBJ1-3; D may be TRBD1 (5 bases). Trimming left V 1 base short and J 4 bases short, with 17 bases between. This CDR3 is built from 17 residues. Germline V gene lookup returns CDR1 LGHNA and CDR2 YSLEER. The CDR3 is CASSQGVAGIGGNTIYF. CDR3 coding DNA: TGCGCCAGCAGCCAAGGGGTGGCAGGGATTGGAGGAAACACCATATATTTT.

V gene TRBV27 combines with J gene TRBJ2-6; D is uncertain. V lost 5 bases and J lost 1, with 9 bases in between. Germline V CDR1 and CDR2: MNHEY, SMNVEV (reference sequence). CDR3 size: 15 residues. In nucleotides, the CDR3 is TGTGCCAGCAGTCTCCAGAGTTCTGGGGCCAACGTCCTGACTTTC. As protein: CASSLQSSGANVLTF.

V usage is TRBV5-1 and J usage is TRBJ1-4; perhaps TRBD1 as D (6 bases). This CDR3 has 13 residues. Trimming took off 3 bases at V and 8 bases at J, with 11 bases between the two ends. The germline gives CDR1 SGHRS, CDR2 YFSETQ. The CDR3 nucleotides are TGCGCCAGCAGCTCCGACGGACAGGAAAAACTGTTTTTT. Residues: CASSSDGQEKLFF.

In its sample, this clone was seen once. The V gene is TRBV27, the J gene TRBJ2-3; D is uncertain. Germline values: CDR1 MNHEY, CDR2 SMNVEV (reference sequence). The CDR3 has 13 residues. V lost 4 bases and J lost 6, with 11 bases in between. The CDR3 nucleotides are TGTGCCAGCAGTTGGCAGTCAAGGGATACGCAGTATTTT. This encodes CASSWQSRDTQYF.

This chain links TRBV19 with TRBJ1-6; 8 nucleotides line up with TRBD1. V shed 5 bases, J shed 3 bases, and the junction held 6 bases outside the gene matches. The V gene's germline CDR1 is LNHDA and CDR2 SQIVND (reference sequence). The CDR3 length is 16 residues. In nucleotides, the CDR3 is TGTGCCAGTAGTCCTCGGACAGGGATCTATAATTCACCCCTCCACTTT. Encoded protein: CASSPRTGIYNSPLHF.